A selection of T cell receptor beta chains follows, all from one sample in a study of blood T cell repertoires in COVID-19. Sequencing was performed with immunoSEQ multiplex PCR; in TCRdb, only in-frame clones are kept and a portion is missing. The sample lists some 150,000 clones, approximately 90% occurring once. Sequenced material: peripheral blood. The receptors shown here come from a human donor in a cohort sampled during active COVID-19. The CDR3 runs from the conserved cysteine through the conserved F or W. A D gene is named only where the DNA matches it firmly. Some rows have no size entry. The others give once, few or many, or a class for an expanded clone.

V,J,size,D,DNA,CDR3
TRBV5-1,TRBJ2-5,.,.,TGCGCCAGCAGCGCGGACACCCAAGAGACCCAGTACTTC,CASSADTQETQYF
TRBV5-6,TRBJ2-5,.,TRBD1,TGTGCCAGCAGCTTTACAGGGGCGCAAGAGACCCAGTACTTC,CASSFTGAQETQYF
TRBV7-2,TRBJ1-1,.,.,TGTGCCAGCCGCAAGGTGGGGAGGAACACTGAAGCTTTCTTT,CASRKVGRNTEAFF
TRBV7-9,TRBJ1-2,once,.,TGTGCCAGCAGCTTACAGGATGCCTATGGCTACACCTTC,CASSLQDAYGYTF
TRBV5-5,TRBJ2-7,.,.,TGTGCCAGCAGCCTCAGCTCCTACGAGCAGTACTTC,CASSLSSYEQYF
TRBV6-5,TRBJ2-1,.,.,TGTGCCAGCAGTTATTTACTAGCCTTCTCCTACAATGAGCAGTTCTTC,CASSYLLAFSYNEQFF
TRBV19,TRBJ2-3,.,.,TGTGCCAGTAGTCTGATCCGGCGGGACACAGATACGCAGTATTTT,CASSLIRRDTDTQYF
TRBV29-1,TRBJ2-7,.,.,TGCAGCGTGTACAGGGACTCCTACGAGCAGTACTTC,CSVYRDSYEQYF
TRBV4-3,TRBJ1-1,few,TRBD1,TGCGCCAGCAGCCAAGAAATAGGACAGGGGGGAACTGAAGCTTTCTTT,CASSQEIGQGGTEAFF
TRBV6-1,TRBJ1-3,.,.,TGTGCCAGCAGTGAATCACCGGGGGGGCGAAACTCTGGAAACACCATATATTTT,CASSESPGGRNSGNTIYF
TRBV4-3,TRBJ1-2,.,TRBD1,TGCGCCAGCAGCCAAGGTGGGACAGGGACGATTTATGGCTACACCTTC,CASSQGGTGTIYGYTF
TRBV3-1/TRBV3-2,TRBJ1-4,.,TRBD1,TGTGCCAGCAGTCTTATGGGGACAGGGGATGAAAAACTGTTTTTT,CASSLMGTGDEKLFF
TRBV12-3/TRBV12-4,TRBJ1-2,.,.,TGTGCCAGCAGCCAGGTCCCTAACTATGGCTACACCTTC,CASSQVPNYGYTF
TRBV4-1,TRBJ2-7,once,TRBD1,TGCGCCAGCAGCCAACCCGGGACAGTCTACGAGCAGTACTTC,CASSQPGTVYEQYF
TRBV20-1,TRBJ2-7,.,.,TGCAGTGCTACCGCGGACTACGAGCAGTACTTC,CSATADYEQYF
TRBV19,TRBJ2-6,.,.,TGTGCCAGTAGTAGTACAGGGCCCTCACTCTCTGGGGCCAACGTCCTGACTTTC,CASSSTGPSLSGANVLTF
TRBV6-5,TRBJ1-5,.,.,TGTGCCAGCAGTTACTCCCAGGGCCCCCAGCATTTT,CASSYSQGPQHF
TRBV29-1,TRBJ2-2,.,.,TGCAGCGTTGTTGAGGGTCGGGCCACCGGGGAGCTGTTTTTT,CSVVEGRATGELFF
TRBV19,TRBJ2-1,.,TRBD2,TGTGCCAGTACCGGCGGGAGGGGGGGTTTCAATGAGCAGTTCTTC,CASTGGRGGFNEQFF
TRBV5-1,TRBJ2-3,.,.,TGCGCCAGCACCTTTTGGGGACGGGGGGCGTCCACAGATACGCAGTATTTT,CASTFWGRGASTDTQYF
TRBV7-2,TRBJ2-1,.,.,TGTGCCAGCAGCTTAGGCGGGGGCCAAGTCAATCAGTTCTTC,CASSLGGGQVNQFF
TRBV18,TRBJ2-7,.,.,TGTGCCAGCTCACCAGAGATAAGCTCCTACGAGCAGTACTTC,CASSPEISSYEQYF
TRBV6-4,TRBJ2-1,once,TRBD2,TGTGCCAGCAGTGCCGGGACTAGCAATGAGCAGTTCTTC,CASSAGTSNEQFF
TRBV19,TRBJ1-3,once,TRBD1,TGTGCCAGTAGTAGGGACAGGGAATTCTTGATGGCTGGAAACACCATATATTTT,CASSRDREFLMAGNTIYF
TRBV29-1,TRBJ1-5,.,.,TGCAGCGTTGATGGGGGGGATAGCAATCAGCCCCAGCATTTT,CSVDGGDSNQPQHF
TRBV6-2/TRBV6-3,TRBJ2-1,.,.,TGTGCCAGCAGTTTCGCCTCCGGACAGTTCTACAATGAGCAGTTCTTC,CASSFASGQFYNEQFF
TRBV27,TRBJ2-7,.,.,TGTGCCAGCAGTTTATCGGCGGACAGATACGAGCAGTACTTC,CASSLSADRYEQYF
TRBV2,TRBJ1-5,.,.,TGTGCCAGCAGCGGGGGACGGTTAAGCAATCAGCCCCAGCATTTT,CASSGGRLSNQPQHF
TRBV20-1,TRBJ1-1,.,.,TGCAGTGCAAAGGGGGTGGCTGAAGCTTTCTTT,CSAKGVAEAFF
TRBV5-4,TRBJ2-7,.,TRBD1,TGTGCCAGCAGCTATTCGGGACAGGGAATTTACGAGCAGTACTTC,CASSYSGQGIYEQYF
TRBV5-1,TRBJ2-1,.,TRBD2,TGCGCCAGCAGCTTCCGGACTAGTAATGAGCAGTTCTTC,CASSFRTSNEQFF
TRBV27,TRBJ2-2,.,TRBD1,TGTGCCAGCGGACAGGACACCGGGGAGCTGTTTTTT,CASGQDTGELFF
TRBV23-1,TRBJ1-2,once,TRBD1,TGCGCCAGCAGTCAAGCGACAGGGTGTGCCTATGGCTACACCTTC,CASSQATGCAYGYTF
TRBV28,TRBJ1-2,once,.,TGTGCCAGTTTCCTATATGGCTACACCTTC,CASFLYGYTF
TRBV6-5,TRBJ2-5,.,.,TGTGCCAGCCGCGCGGGGATCAGCGGGACCCAGTACTTC,CASRAGISGTQYF
TRBV5-1,TRBJ1-2,.,.,TGCGCCAGCAGCTTGGCCTTACAGGGAAAAGGCTACACCTTC,CASSLALQGKGYTF
TRBV4-3,TRBJ2-6,.,.,TGCGCCAGCAGCCAACAGGTTTCTGGGGCCAACGTCCTGACTTTC,CASSQQVSGANVLTF
TRBV5-1,TRBJ1-2,.,.,TGCGCCAGCAGCCACAGGGAGACTAACTATGGCTACACCTTC,CASSHRETNYGYTF
TRBV4-2,TRBJ2-4,.,.,TGTGCCAGCAGCCAATCCCCCCAGACTAGGGGCATTCAGTACTTC,CASSQSPQTRGIQYF
TRBV27,TRBJ1-2,once,TRBD1,TGTGCCAGCAGTTCACGGACAGGGACCCTCTATGGCTACACCTTC,CASSSRTGTLYGYTF
TRBV7-2,TRBJ2-7,.,TRBD2,TGTGCCAGCAGCTTGACTAGCGGGGGAGACGAGCAGTACTTC,CASSLTSGGDEQYF
TRBV7-9,TRBJ2-5,.,.,TGTGCCAGCAGCGTTGTCCGTCTGGAGACCCAGTACTTC,CASSVVRLETQYF
TRBV7-2,TRBJ2-7,.,TRBD1,TGTGCCAGCAGCTTAGAGACAGGGGGCGAGCAGTACTTC,CASSLETGGEQYF
TRBV18,TRBJ2-3,.,.,TGTGCCAGCTCACCAACTGGCACAGATACGCAGTATTTT,CASSPTGTDTQYF
TRBV11-2,TRBJ2-5,.,.,TGTGCCAGCAGCAGCATTGGGACCCAGTACTTC,CASSSIGTQYF
TRBV6-2/TRBV6-3,TRBJ2-5,.,.,TGTGCCAGCAGTTACTCGTGGCAGGGCGTGGAGACCCAGTACTTC,CASSYSWQGVETQYF
TRBV5-6,TRBJ2-5,.,.,TGTGCCAGCAGCTTGTCGCGGCGGGTGACAACGACCCAGTACTTC,CASSLSRRVTTTQYF
TRBV19,TRBJ1-1,.,TRBD1,TGTGCCAGTGTACAGGGGGCGCAGAACACTGAAGCTTTCTTT,CASVQGAQNTEAFF
TRBV5-4,TRBJ2-1,.,TRBD1,TGTGCCAGCAGCTTGGGCAGGGGGTACAATGAGCAGTTCTTC,CASSLGRGYNEQFF